This T cell receptor (beta chain) was obtained from a study of spatial heterogeneity in lung cancer. On the study more broadly: The follow-up PBMC samples were sequenced whenever they were available. The median time to follow-up was two to three years after resection. The study observed each unique TCR and UMI combination more than ten times on average in raw reads. Study observations and caveats: Relative to follow-up, resection was when ubiquitous expanded tumor TCRs appeared more in blood.

A unique molecular identifier was carried by every single TCR cDNA molecule. TCRdb fed the 5' RACE reads into MiXCR, producing one record per CDR3 protein. Seen here are around 110,000 distinct CDR3 sequences, about 12% observed once, and the top ten hold approximately 16%. In this sample, this clonotype turned up a few times. As yet, its antigen is unknown. This CDR3 is built from 15 residues. V gave up 4 bases and J gave up 5 bases; unmatched junction bases: 7. Time point indicated: blood at routine non-recurrence follow-up after resection. No cells were sorted before sequencing. The whole RNA sequenced was extracted from tumor, nontumor lung or frozen PBMC.

The source is a male donor with early-stage non-small cell lung cancer. This sample comprised PBMCs, obtained at follow-up. The chain has TRBV12-3 or TRBV12-4 and TRBJ2-5, with TRBD1 matching 10 bases. CDR3 bases: TGTGCCAGCAGTTCCCTGACAGGGGGCTTGGAGACCCAGTACTTC. Its translation is CASSSLTGGLETQYF.